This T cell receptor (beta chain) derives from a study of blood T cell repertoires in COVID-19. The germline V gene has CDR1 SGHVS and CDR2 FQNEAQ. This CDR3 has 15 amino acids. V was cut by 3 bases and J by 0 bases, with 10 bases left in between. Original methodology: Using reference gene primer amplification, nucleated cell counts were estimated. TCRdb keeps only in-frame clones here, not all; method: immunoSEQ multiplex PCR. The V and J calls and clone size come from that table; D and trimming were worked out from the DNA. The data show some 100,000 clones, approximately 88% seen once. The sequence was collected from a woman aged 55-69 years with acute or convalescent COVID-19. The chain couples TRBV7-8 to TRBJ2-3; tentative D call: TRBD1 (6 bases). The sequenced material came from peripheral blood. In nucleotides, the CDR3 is TGTGCCAGCAGCTTCAGGGGATTGAGCACAGATACGCAGTATTTT. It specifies CASSFRGLSTDTQYF. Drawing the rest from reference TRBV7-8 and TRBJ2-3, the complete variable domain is GAGVSQSPRYKVAKRGQDVALRCDPISGHVSLFWYQQALGQGPEFLTYFQNEAQLDKSGLPSDRFFAERPEGSVSTLKIQRTQQEDSAVYLCASSFRGLSTDTQYFGPGTRLTVL.